A single sample is the source of the 29 T cell receptor beta chains below, sequenced in a study of CD8+ T cells in alopecia areata. As for treatment: oral pan-JAK inhibitor, 5-10 mg twice daily. Punch biopsies of lesional scalp, plus peripheral blood, were taken from alopecia areata patients. The authors extracted RNA and reverse transcribed it into cDNA as the sequencing template. Profiling relied on immunoSEQ multiplex PCR, and the TCRdb table lists in-frame clones only, not all of them. The data show under 7,500 clones, with 65% to 75% seen just once and roughly 17% held by the top ten. The sequenced sample was skin, obtained at week 4, from a patient treated with tofacitinib. Receptors originate from a human donor with alopecia areata.

The DNA for the CDR3 is TGTGCCAGCCTAGCGGGAGGGCCTCCAGATACGCAGTATTTT. It specifies CASLAGGPPDTQYF. The chain is built from TRBV11-2 and TRBJ2-3; 12 bases line up with TRBD2. The CDR3 extends over 14 amino acids. V was clipped by 8 bases and J by 4 bases; unmatched bases: 4. Germline loops: CDR1 SGHAT, CDR2 FQNNGV.

The chain employs TRBV5-8 and TRBJ2-5; 9 nucleotides match TRBD1. Germline CDR1 reads SGHTS; CDR2 reads YDEGEE. J lost 5 bases, V lost 0 bases, and 5 bases had no gene match. CDR3 length: 15 amino acids. CDR3 residues: CASSLGGTGTETQYF. CDR3 bases: TGTGCCAGCAGCTTGGGGGGGACAGGGACGGAGACCCAGTACTTC.

The chain recombines TRBV28 with TRBJ2-2; no reliable D call. CDR3 size: 15 residues. With 10 bases removed from V and 1 base from J, the gap between germline ends came to 16 bases. Germline-derived CDR1 and CDR2 are MDHEN and SYDVKM. In nucleotides, the CDR3 is TGTGCCACGCAGAGACCAGGCCGGAACACCGGGGAGCTGTTTTTT. Protein: CATQRPGRNTGELFF.

This chain links TRBV12-5 with TRBJ1-2; 8 bases match TRBD1. The length of the CDR3 is 15 residues. Germline CDR1 is LGHNT and CDR2 is FRNRAP. The J segment lost 4 bases and the V segment lost 6 bases, leaving 10 bases of the junction unmatched. Written as DNA, the CDR3 is TGTGCTAGTGGCGCCTACTCAGGGGGCGCCTATGGCTACACCTTC. It codes for CASGAYSGGAYGYTF.

The genes are TRBV6-1 and TRBJ2-3, with 10 bases that match TRBD1. This CDR3 has 15 residues. Germline-derived CDR1 and CDR2 are MNHNS and SASEGT. The V segment lost 1 base and the J segment 4 bases; nucleotides outside the gene matches: 2. CDR3 residues: CASSEETGGADTQYF. CDR3 DNA: TGTGCCAGCAGTGAAGAGACAGGGGGCGCAGATACGCAGTATTTT.

The V and J genes are TRBV4-1 and TRBJ1-3; unclear D gene. CDR3 length: 18 amino acids. Trimming took 1 base from V and 0 from J, leaving 16 bases between them. Germline CDR1 MGHRA, CDR2 YSYEKL. CDR3 residues: CASSQVDLGFGSGNTIYF. CDR3 sequence (DNA): TGCGCCAGCAGCCAAGTCGATCTGGGATTTGGCTCTGGAAACACCATATATTTT.

The V and J genes are TRBV27 and TRBJ2-5, with 9 bases fitting TRBD1. Germline V gene lookup returns CDR1 MNHEY and CDR2 SMNVEV (reference sequence). With 2 bases clipped from V and 3 bases from J, the junction kept 10 bases outside the gene matches. The CDR3 is made up of 17 amino acids. CDR3 bases: TGTGCCAGCAGTTTAAGGGGGGCCGGGACAGGGAAAGAGACCCAGTACTTC. Protein sequence: CASSLRGAGTGKETQYF.

The V and J genes are TRBV2 and TRBJ2-1, with 12 bases that match TRBD2. After removal of 7 bases from V and 8 bases from J, the junction contained 6 bases not matched to a gene. This CDR3 has 14 amino acids. The V gene's germline CDR1 is SNHLY and CDR2 FYNNEI. This CDR3 reads CASIRTSGTHEQFF. The CDR3 coding sequence is TGTGCCAGCATTAGGACTAGCGGGACCCATGAGCAGTTCTTC.

This chain joins TRBV6-5 and TRBJ2-7; 9 nucleotides align to TRBD1. The germline V gene has CDR1 MNHEY and CDR2 SVGAGI. J gave up 6 bases and V 6 bases, and 6 bases lay outside the gene matches. This CDR3 region has 13 residues. The CDR3 coding sequence is TGTGCCAGCAGACGGGACAGGGTTTCCGAGCAGTACTTC. Its protein product is CASRRDRVSEQYF.

The J gene is TRBJ1-4, the V gene TRBV7-9; TRBD1 agrees at 7 bases. CDR1 SEHNR and CDR2 FQNEAQ come from the germline V gene (reference sequence). The CDR3 is 15 residues long. The ends lost 4 bases at V and 6 bases at J; junction bases unmatched: 8. The CDR3 here is CASSWVGGGDEKLFF. DNA of the CDR3: TGTGCCAGCAGCTGGGTGGGAGGGGGCGATGAAAAACTGTTTTTT.

This chain connects TRBV11-2 to TRBJ1-2, with a weak D call TRBD1 (5 bases). The germline V gene has CDR1 SGHAT and CDR2 FQNNGV. Trimming took off 4 bases at V and 7 bases at J, with 16 bases between the two ends. This CDR3 is 14 amino acids long. Here the CDR3 DNA reads TGTGCCAGCAGCTCGCCGTGGGGGGGACCTGGCTACACCTTC. It yields the protein CASSSPWGGPGYTF.

This clone was detected only a few times. The V call is TRBV27, the J call TRBJ2-1; 11 bases line up with TRBD2. CDR3 size: 16 residues. V was clipped by 3 bases and J by 3 bases; unmatched bases: 4. Looked up from germline, CDR1 is MNHEY and CDR2 is SMNVEV (reference sequence). CDR3 nucleotide sequence: TGTGCCAGCAGTTTCCTCGGGACTAGCGGCTACAATGAGCAGTTCTTC. Its protein product is CASSFLGTSGYNEQFF.

The rearrangement uses TRBV9 and TRBJ2-1; 8 positions match TRBD1. The V gene end was trimmed by 2 bases and the J gene end by 0 bases; junction bases not matched to a gene: 4. Looked up from germline, CDR1 is SGDLS and CDR2 is YYNGEE. The length of the CDR3 is 16 residues. CDR3 amino acids: CASSVSGTGSYNEQFF. The CDR3 DNA is TGTGCCAGCAGCGTGTCCGGGACAGGCTCCTACAATGAGCAGTTCTTC.

V gene TRBV19 combines with J gene TRBJ2-7, with D possibly being TRBD2 (5 bases). Germline CDR1 LNHDA, CDR2 SQIVND (reference sequence). Trimming cost V 3 bases and J 2 bases, with 11 bases left between them. The CDR3 has 14 residues. The CDR3: CASSILDGTYEQYF. In DNA, the CDR3 is TGTGCCAGTAGTATTTTGGACGGGACCTACGAGCAGTACTTC.

This sequence joins TRBV6-1 and TRBJ2-1; D remains ambiguous. Trimming shortened V by 6 bases and J by 4 bases, and 7 bases separated the two germline ends. Germline assignment: CDR1 MNHNS and CDR2 SASEGT. This CDR3 has 12 amino acids. CDR3 sequence (DNA): TGTGCCAGCAGCGCGAGTTACAATGAGCAGTTCTTC. Encoded protein: CASSASYNEQFF.

This chain links TRBV29-1 with TRBJ2-5, with 9 bases lining up with TRBD1. After removal of 6 bases from V and 5 bases from J, the junction contained 13 bases not matched to a gene. Germline CDR1 SQVTM, CDR2 ANQGSEA. This CDR3 contains 15 residues. The CDR3 region is CSVDINRGHRETQYF. DNA for the CDR3: TGCAGCGTCGATATTAACAGGGGGCACAGGGAGACCCAGTACTTC.

The V gene is TRBV13, the J gene TRBJ1-1; unclear D gene. Per germline, CDR1 PRHDT and CDR2 FYEKMQ (reference sequence). V dropped 6 bases and J dropped 0 bases, with 11 bases sitting between them. The CDR3 length is 14 residues. CDR3 nucleotides: TGTGCCAGCAGACAATTCGGAATGAACACTGAAGCTTTCTTT. This translates into CASRQFGMNTEAFF.

The chain has TRBV4-1 and TRBJ2-7; D not certain. The CDR3 totals 14 residues. The germline V gene has CDR1 MGHRA and CDR2 YSYEKL. Trimming left V 0 bases short and J 2 bases short, with 8 bases between. The DNA of the CDR3 is TGCGCCAGCAGCCAAGATCCCGGCCCCTACGAGCAGTACTTC. This gives the protein CASSQDPGPYEQYF.

The chain links TRBV4-1 to TRBJ2-3, with D perhaps matching TRBD2 (6 bases). CDR3 length: 14 amino acids. V was trimmed by 7 bases and J by 4 bases, leaving 15 bases between them. Germline V gene lookup returns CDR1 MGHRA and CDR2 YSYEKL. The CDR3 spells CASNSWEDADTQYF. The CDR3 coding sequence is TGCGCCAGCAATAGTTGGGAGGATGCAGATACGCAGTATTTT.

This clone was found once. V gene TRBV7-2 combines with J gene TRBJ1-3; TRBD1 is a possible D gene (6 bases). CDR3 length: 19 amino acids. The germline V gene has CDR1 SGHTA and CDR2 FQGNSA. Trimming left V 4 bases short and J 2 bases short, with 24 bases between. The CDR3 spells CASSSLRGRGHQAGNTIYF. CDR3 DNA: TGTGCCAGCAGCTCCCTCAGGGGCCGGGGGCATCAGGCTGGAAACACCATATATTTT.

The chain combines TRBV14 with TRBJ1-2, with D tentatively TRBD1 (6 bases). The V and J ends lost 1 base and 8 bases respectively, with 14 bases between them. The length of the CDR3 is 14 residues. Germline V gene data show CDR1 as SGHDN and CDR2 as FVKESK. The CDR3 nucleotides are TGTGCCAGCAGCCAAGGTACAGGGCATGGCGGCTACACCTTC. It is translated as CASSQGTGHGGYTF.

DNA of the CDR3: TGTGCCAGCTCGGGGGGTGATACGCAGTATTTT. It specifies CASSGGDTQYF. The gene calls are TRBV7-9 and TRBJ2-3, with 7 bases lining up with TRBD2. With V trimmed by 8 bases and J by 6 bases, 2 bases remained unmatched. The germline V gene encodes CDR1 SEHNR and CDR2 FQNEAQ (reference sequence). The CDR3 covers 11 residues.

V usage is TRBV4-2 and J usage is TRBJ2-3; 8 nucleotides line up with TRBD2. The germline CDR1 and CDR2 sequences are LGHNA and YNFKEQ. J lost 7 bases, V lost 0 bases, and 9 bases had no gene match. The CDR3 runs to 16 residues. The CDR3, as DNA: TGTGCCAGCAGCCAAGATCTCGGCGGGAGGACGAATACGCAGTATTTT. Amino acids: CASSQDLGGRTNTQYF.

The chain recombines TRBV29-1 with TRBJ1-2, with 7 bases fitting TRBD1. Germline-derived CDR1 and CDR2 are SQVTM and ANQGSEA. The junction had 15 bases not matched to a gene; V was cut back by 7 bases and J by 7 bases. The CDR3 consists of 14 residues. The CDR3 DNA follows: TGCAGCGCATACCAGGGGGAAGTTTACTCTGGCTACACCTTC. This translates into CSAYQGEVYSGYTF.

The chain joins TRBV2 to TRBJ1-3; D call uncertain. V was trimmed by 6 bases and J by 0 bases, leaving 9 bases between them. Germline V CDR1 and CDR2: SNHLY, FYNNEI. This CDR3 has 14 amino acids. Written as DNA, the CDR3 is TGTGCCAGCAGAAACAGAAACTCTGGAAACACCATATATTTT. Protein: CASRNRNSGNTIYF.

This rearrangement joins TRBV19 to TRBJ1-5, with TRBD1 matching 10 bases. Germline CDR1 reads LNHDA; CDR2 reads SQIVND (reference sequence). The ends lost 4 bases at V and 4 bases at J; junction bases unmatched: 4. The CDR3 totals 15 residues. The CDR3 protein is CASSTWDRGNQPQHF. The CDR3 DNA sequence: TGTGCCAGTAGTACCTGGGACAGGGGAAATCAGCCCCAGCATTTT.

This rearrangement joins TRBV5-1 to TRBJ1-6; D is ambiguous. The CDR3 consists of 16 residues. The germline V gene encodes CDR1 SGHRS and CDR2 YFSETQ. V was cut by 0 bases and J by 10 bases, with 17 bases left in between. This CDR3 reads CASSLARGNGPSPLHF. CDR3 nucleotides: TGCGCCAGCAGCTTGGCCCGTGGGAATGGCCCATCACCCCTCCACTTT.

This clone was seen only a few times. CDR3 sequence (DNA): TGTGCCAGCAGCACAGCCGGGACAGGGATCTACGAGCAGTACTTC. Protein product: CASSTAGTGIYEQYF. The V call is TRBV6-1, the J call TRBJ2-7; 9 bases agree with TRBD1. Germline CDR1 reads MNHNS; CDR2 reads SASEGT. Losses at the gene ends were 6 bases for V and 3 bases for J; bases not matched to a gene: 9. The CDR3 is made up of 15 amino acids.

The V and J genes are TRBV19 and TRBJ1-1; D unclear. Per germline, CDR1 LNHDA and CDR2 SQIVND (reference sequence). Trimming took off 6 bases at V and 4 bases at J, with 6 bases between the two ends. The CDR3 is made up of 11 amino acids. The CDR3 loop is CASRTGTEAFF. CDR3 coding DNA: TGTGCCAGTAGGACCGGCACTGAAGCTTTCTTT.